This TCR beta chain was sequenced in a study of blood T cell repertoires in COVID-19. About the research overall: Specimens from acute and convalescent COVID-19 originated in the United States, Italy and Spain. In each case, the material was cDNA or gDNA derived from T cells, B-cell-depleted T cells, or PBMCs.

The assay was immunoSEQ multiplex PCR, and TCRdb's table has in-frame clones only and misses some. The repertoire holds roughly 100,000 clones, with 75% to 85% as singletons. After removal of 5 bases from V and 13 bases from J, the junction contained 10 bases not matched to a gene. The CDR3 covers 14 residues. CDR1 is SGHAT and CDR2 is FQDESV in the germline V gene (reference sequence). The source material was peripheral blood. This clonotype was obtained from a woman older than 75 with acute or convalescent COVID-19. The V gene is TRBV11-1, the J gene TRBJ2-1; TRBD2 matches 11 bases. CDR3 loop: CASSQSILAGGQFF. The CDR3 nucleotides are TGTGCCAGCAGCCAATCCATCCTAGCGGGAGGACAGTTCTTC.